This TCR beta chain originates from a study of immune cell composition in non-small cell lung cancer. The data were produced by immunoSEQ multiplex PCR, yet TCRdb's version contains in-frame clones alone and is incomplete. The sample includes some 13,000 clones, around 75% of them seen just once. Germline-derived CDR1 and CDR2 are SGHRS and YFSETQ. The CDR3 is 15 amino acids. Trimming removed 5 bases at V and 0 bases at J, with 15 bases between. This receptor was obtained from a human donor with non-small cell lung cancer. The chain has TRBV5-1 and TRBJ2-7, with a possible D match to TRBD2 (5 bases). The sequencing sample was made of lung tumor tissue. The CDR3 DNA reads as TGCGCCAGCAGGGCCGGAACGACTACCTCCTACGAGCAGTACTTC. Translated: CASRAGTTTSYEQYF.